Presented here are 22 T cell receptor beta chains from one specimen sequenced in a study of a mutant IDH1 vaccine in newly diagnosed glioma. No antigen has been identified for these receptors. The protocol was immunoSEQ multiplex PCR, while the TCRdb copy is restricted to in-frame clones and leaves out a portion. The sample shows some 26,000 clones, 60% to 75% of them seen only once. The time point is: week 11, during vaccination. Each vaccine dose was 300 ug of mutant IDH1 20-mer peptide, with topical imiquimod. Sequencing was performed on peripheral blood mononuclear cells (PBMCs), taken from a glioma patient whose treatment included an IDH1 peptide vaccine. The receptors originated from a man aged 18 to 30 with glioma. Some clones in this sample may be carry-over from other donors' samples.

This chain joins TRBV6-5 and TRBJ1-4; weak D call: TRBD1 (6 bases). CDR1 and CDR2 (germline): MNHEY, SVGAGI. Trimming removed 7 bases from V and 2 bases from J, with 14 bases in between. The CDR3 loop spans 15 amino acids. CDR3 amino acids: CASKRPGATNEKLFF. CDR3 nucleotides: TGTGCCAGCAAGCGACCAGGGGCGACTAATGAAAAACTGTTTTTT.

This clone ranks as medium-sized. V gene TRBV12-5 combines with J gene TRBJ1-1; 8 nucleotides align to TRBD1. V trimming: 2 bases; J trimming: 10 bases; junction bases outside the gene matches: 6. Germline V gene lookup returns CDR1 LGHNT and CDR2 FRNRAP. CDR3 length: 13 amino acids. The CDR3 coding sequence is TGTGCTAGTGGTTTGCATACAGGGGGGGTAGCTTTCTTT. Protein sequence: CASGLHTGGVAFF.

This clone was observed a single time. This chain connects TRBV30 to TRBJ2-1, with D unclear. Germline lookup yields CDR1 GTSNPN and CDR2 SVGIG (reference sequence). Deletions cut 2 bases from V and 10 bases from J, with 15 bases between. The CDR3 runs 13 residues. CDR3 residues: CAWSPWASGEQFF. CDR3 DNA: TGTGCCTGGAGTCCCTGGGCTAGTGGAGAGCAGTTCTTC.

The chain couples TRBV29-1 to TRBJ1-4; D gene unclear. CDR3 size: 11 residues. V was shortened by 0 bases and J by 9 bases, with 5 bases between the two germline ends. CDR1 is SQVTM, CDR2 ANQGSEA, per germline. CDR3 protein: CSVEELQKLFF. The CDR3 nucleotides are TGCAGCGTTGAAGAGCTTCAAAAACTGTTTTTT.

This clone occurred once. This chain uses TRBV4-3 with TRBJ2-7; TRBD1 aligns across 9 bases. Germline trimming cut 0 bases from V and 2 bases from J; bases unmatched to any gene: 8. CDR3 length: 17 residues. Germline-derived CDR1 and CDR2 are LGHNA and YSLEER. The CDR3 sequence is CASSQEIIRDRAYEQYF. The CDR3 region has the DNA TGCGCCAGCAGCCAAGAAATCATCCGGGACAGGGCCTACGAGCAGTACTTC.

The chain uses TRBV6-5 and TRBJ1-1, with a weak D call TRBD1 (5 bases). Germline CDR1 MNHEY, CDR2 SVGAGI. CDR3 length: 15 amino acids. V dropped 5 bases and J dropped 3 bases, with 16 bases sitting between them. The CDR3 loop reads CASSPRAGRDTEAFF. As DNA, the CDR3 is TGTGCCAGCAGTCCACGTGCGGGGCGGGACACTGAAGCTTTCTTT.

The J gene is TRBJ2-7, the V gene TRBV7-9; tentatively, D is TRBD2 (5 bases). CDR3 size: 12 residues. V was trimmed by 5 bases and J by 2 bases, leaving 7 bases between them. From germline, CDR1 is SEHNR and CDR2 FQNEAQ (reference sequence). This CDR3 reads CASSPGAYEQYF. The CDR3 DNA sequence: TGTGCCAGCAGCCCCGGGGCCTACGAGCAGTACTTC.

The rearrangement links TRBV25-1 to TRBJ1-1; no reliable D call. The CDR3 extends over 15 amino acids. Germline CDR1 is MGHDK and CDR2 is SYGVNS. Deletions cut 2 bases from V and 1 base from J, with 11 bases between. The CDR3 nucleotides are TGTGCCAGCAGTGAAGTCCCCCCGGGGAACACTGAAGCTTTCTTT. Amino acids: CASSEVPPGNTEAFF.

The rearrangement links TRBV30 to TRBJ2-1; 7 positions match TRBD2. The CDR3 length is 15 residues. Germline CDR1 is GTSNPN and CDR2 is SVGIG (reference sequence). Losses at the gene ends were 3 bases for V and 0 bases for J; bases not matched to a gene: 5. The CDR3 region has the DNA TGTGCCTGGAGCCTAGCGGAGTACTCCTACAATGAGCAGTTCTTC. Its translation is CAWSLAEYSYNEQFF.

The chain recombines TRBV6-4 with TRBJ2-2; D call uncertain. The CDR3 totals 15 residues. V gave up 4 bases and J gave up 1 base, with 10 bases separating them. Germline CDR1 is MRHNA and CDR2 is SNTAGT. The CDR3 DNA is TGTGCCAGCAGTGCGTCCAGCTGGAACACCGGGGAGCTGTTTTTT. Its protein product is CASSASSWNTGELFF.

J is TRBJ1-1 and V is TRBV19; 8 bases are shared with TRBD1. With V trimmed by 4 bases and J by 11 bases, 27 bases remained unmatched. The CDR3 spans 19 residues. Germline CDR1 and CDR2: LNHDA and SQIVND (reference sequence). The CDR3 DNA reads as TGTGCCAGTAGTAACCCGGCCGGACAGGGTCTGGGGGGGGACTTTAGGGCTTTCTTT. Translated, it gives CASSNPAGQGLGGDFRAFF.

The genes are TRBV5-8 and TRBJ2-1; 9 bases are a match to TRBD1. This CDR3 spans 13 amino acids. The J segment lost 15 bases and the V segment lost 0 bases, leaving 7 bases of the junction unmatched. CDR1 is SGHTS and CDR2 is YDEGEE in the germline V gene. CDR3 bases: TGTGCCAGCAGCTTGGCCACAGGGGGCTCAAGGTTCTTC. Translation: CASSLATGGSRFF.

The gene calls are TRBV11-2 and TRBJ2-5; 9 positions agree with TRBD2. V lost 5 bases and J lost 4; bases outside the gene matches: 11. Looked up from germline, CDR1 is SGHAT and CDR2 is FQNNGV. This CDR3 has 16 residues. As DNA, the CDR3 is TGTGCCAGCAGCCTGGGGGTAGCGGGAGCCTTAGAGACCCAGTACTTC. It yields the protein CASSLGVAGALETQYF. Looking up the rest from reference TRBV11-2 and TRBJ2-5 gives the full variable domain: EAGVAQSPRYKIIEKRQSVAFWCNPISGHATLYWYQQILGQGPKLLIQFQNNGVVDDSQLPKDRFSAERLKGVDSTLKIQPAKLEDSAVYLCASSLGVAGALETQYFGPGTRLLVL.

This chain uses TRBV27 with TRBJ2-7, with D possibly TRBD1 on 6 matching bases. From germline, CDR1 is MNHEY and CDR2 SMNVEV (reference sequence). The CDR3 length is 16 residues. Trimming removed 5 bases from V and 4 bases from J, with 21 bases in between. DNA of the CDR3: TGTGCCAGCAGTGTTTCTCAGGGGACGCTAAATTACGAGCAGTACTTC. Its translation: CASSVSQGTLNYEQYF.

The CDR3 loop is CASSLGGADYGYTF. As DNA, the CDR3 is TGTGCCAGCAGTTTGGGGGGCGCTGACTATGGCTACACCTTC. This chain joins TRBV6-7 and TRBJ1-2, with TRBD1 as a possible D gene (6 bases). TRBV6-7 carries the ORF label, with uncertain function. Between the trimmed V and J ends, which lost 4 bases and 3 bases, there was a span of 12 bases. The CDR3 runs to 14 residues.

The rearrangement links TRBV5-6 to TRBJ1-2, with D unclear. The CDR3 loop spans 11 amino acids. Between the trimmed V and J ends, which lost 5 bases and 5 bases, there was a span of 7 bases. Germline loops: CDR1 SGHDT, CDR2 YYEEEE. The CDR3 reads CASSSAYGYTF. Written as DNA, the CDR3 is TGTGCCAGCAGTTCCGCTTATGGCTACACCTTC.

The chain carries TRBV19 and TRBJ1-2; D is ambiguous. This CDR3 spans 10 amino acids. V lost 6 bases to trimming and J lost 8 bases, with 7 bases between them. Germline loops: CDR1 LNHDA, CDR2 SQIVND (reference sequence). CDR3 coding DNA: TGTGCCAGTAGAGAAGGAGGCTACACCTTC. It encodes CASREGGYTF.

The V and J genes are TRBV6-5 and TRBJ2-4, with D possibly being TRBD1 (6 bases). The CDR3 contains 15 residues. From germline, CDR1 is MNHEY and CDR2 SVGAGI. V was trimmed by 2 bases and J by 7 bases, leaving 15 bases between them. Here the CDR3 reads CASSYDRQRGNIQYF. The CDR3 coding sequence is TGTGCCAGCAGTTACGATAGACAGAGGGGGAACATTCAGTACTTC.

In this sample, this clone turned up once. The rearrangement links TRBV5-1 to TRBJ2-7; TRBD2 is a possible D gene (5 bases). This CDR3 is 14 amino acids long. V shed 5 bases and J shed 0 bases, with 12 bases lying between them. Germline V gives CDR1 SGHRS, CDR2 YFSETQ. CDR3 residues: CASRPITSSYEQYF. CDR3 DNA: TGCGCCAGCAGACCGATCACTAGCTCCTACGAGCAGTACTTC.

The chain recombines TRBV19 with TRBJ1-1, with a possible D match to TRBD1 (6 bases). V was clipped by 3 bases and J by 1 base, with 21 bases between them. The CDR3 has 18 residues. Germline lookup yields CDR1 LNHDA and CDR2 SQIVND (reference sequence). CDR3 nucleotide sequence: TGTGCCAGTAGTATCCCTCAATCGTCATACAGGGAGAACACTGAAGCTTTCTTT. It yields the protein CASSIPQSSYRENTEAFF.

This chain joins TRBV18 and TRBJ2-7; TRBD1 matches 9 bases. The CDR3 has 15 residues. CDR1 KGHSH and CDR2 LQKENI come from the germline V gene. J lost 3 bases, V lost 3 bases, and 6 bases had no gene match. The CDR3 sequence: CASSPRQGEIYEQYF. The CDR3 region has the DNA TGTGCCAGCTCACCCCGACAGGGGGAAATCTACGAGCAGTACTTC.

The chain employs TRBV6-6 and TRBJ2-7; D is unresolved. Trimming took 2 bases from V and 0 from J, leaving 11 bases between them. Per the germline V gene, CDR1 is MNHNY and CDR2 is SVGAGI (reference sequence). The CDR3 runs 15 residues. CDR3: CASSYGPRSSYEQYF. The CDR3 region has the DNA TGTGCCAGCAGTTACGGACCGAGAAGCTCCTACGAGCAGTACTTC.